A selection of T cell receptor beta chains follows, all from one sample in a study of T cell changes during pregnancy in multiple sclerosis. TCRdb's copy holds only in-frame clones and misses some; the assay was immunoSEQ multiplex PCR. Here the sample spans roughly 38,000 clones, 90% being singletons. The specimen was peripheral blood, collected in the third trimester of pregnancy. Receptor source: a female donor in good health, enrolled as a control in a pregnancy study. Both conserved end residues are part of each CDR3. D genes are given only for firm matches. Clone size is not always given. Where it is, it says once, few, many or a class for expanded clones.

TRBV28,NA,15,TRBJ2-1,once,TGTGCCAGCAGTTTACCGGGAGATGCCCACAATGAGCAGTTCTTC,CASSLPGDAHNEQFF
TRBV7-2,NA,17,TRBJ1-2,NA,TGTGCCAGCAGCCCAATGACGGGGATACAGATCCCTTATGGCTACACCTTC,CASSPMTGIQIPYGYTF
TRBV19,NA,14,TRBJ1-5,NA,TGTGCCAGTAGTATCCCAGACAGTAATCAGCCCCAGCATTTT,CASSIPDSNQPQHF
TRBV19,NA,16,TRBJ1-1,NA,TGTGCCAGTAGAGACCCTCAAGGACTACCGAACACTGAAGCTTTCTTT,CASRDPQGLPNTEAFF
TRBV27,NA,14,TRBJ2-3,NA,TGTGCCAGCAGTCGAGGGGGGGCCCCGGATACGCAGTATTTT,CASSRGGAPDTQYF
TRBV5-1,NA,15,TRBJ1-4,NA,TGCGCCAGCAGCTTGATCAGGGGACAAAGTGAAAAACTGTTTTTT,CASSLIRGQSEKLFF
TRBV5-1,TRBD1,13,TRBJ2-4,NA,TGCGCCAGCAGCTGGACAGGGCGCGACATTCAGTACTTC,CASSWTGRDIQYF
TRBV28,TRBD1,15,TRBJ2-7,NA,TGTGCCAGCAGTTGGAGGACAGGGAATGCCTACGAGCAGTACTTC,CASSWRTGNAYEQYF
TRBV6-5,TRBD1,13,TRBJ2-7,NA,TGTGCCAGCCACCGGGACAGGGGGGCCGAGCAGTACTTC,CASHRDRGAEQYF
TRBV9,NA,15,TRBJ1-3,NA,TGTGCCAGCAGCAATAGCAGGGGCTTAGGAAACACCATATATTTT,CASSNSRGLGNTIYF
TRBV19,NA,14,TRBJ2-7,NA,TGTGCCAGTAACCCAGGACAGAGCTCCTACGAGCAGTACTTC,CASNPGQSSYEQYF
TRBV19,NA,15,TRBJ1-1,NA,TGTGCCAGTAGTATAACACCGCTTTTGAACACTGAAGCTTTCTTT,CASSITPLLNTEAFF
TRBV5-1,NA,15,TRBJ2-1,NA,TGCGCCAGCAGCTCTTTGGGGGGGCCCTACAATGAGCAGTTCTTC,CASSSLGGPYNEQFF
TRBV7-9,TRBD2,17,TRBJ2-3,NA,TGTGCCAGCAGCCACCGGACTAGCGGGAGTATCGGAGATACGCAGTATTTT,CASSHRTSGSIGDTQYF
TRBV5-6,TRBD1,15,TRBJ1-1,NA,TGTGCCAGCAGCCATTCGACAGGGTTGGACACTGAAGCTTTCTTT,CASSHSTGLDTEAFF
TRBV11-2,TRBD2,15,TRBJ2-3,NA,TGTGCCAGCAGCCAAGAGGGACTAGCGACAGATACGCAGTATTTT,CASSQEGLATDTQYF
TRBV19,TRBD1,15,TRBJ1-1,NA,TGTGCCAGTAGTATTGACAGGGCGACGAACACTGAAGCTTTCTTT,CASSIDRATNTEAFF
TRBV4-1,NA,15,TRBJ2-3,NA,TGCGCCAGCAGCCAAGTTGGCGGGGCCACAGATACGCAGTATTTT,CASSQVGGATDTQYF
TRBV9,NA,15,TRBJ1-5,NA,TGTGCCAGCAGCGTAGACGGGGGGGGCAATCAGCCCCAGCATTTT,CASSVDGGGNQPQHF
TRBV27,NA,15,TRBJ2-1,NA,TGTGCCAGCAGTTCGAGCGCGAGGTCCTACAATGAGCAGTTCTTC,CASSSSARSYNEQFF
TRBV4-1,NA,13,TRBJ2-1,few,TGCGCCAGCAGCCAAGGTCAGGGGCATGAGCAGTTCTTC,CASSQGQGHEQFF
TRBV9,NA,15,TRBJ1-2,few,TGTGCCAGCAGCGTAGCGGACAGCACGAACTATGGCTACACCTTC,CASSVADSTNYGYTF